Listed here are 29 T cell receptor beta chains from one sample, sequenced in a study of blood T cell repertoires in COVID-19. TCRdb's copy holds only in-frame clones and misses some; the assay was immunoSEQ multiplex PCR. Among a few hundred thousand clones listed, around 86% were seen once. What was sequenced was PBMCs or T cells enriched from blood (not recorded which). These receptors all come from a woman aged 50 to 60 who had recovered from COVID-19.

The gene calls are TRBV2 and TRBJ1-5, with TRBD1 matching 12 bases. V was clipped by 7 bases and J by 4 bases; unmatched bases: 5. The CDR3 runs 15 residues. The germline CDR1 and CDR2 sequences are SNHLY and FYNNEI. In nucleotides, the CDR3 is TGTGCCAGCATGGGGGACAGGGGGCGAAATCAGCCCCAGCATTTT. Translating it yields CASMGDRGRNQPQHF.

The chain has TRBV3-1 (or the pseudogene TRBV3-2) and TRBJ2-4, with 9 bases matching TRBD1. With 3 bases clipped from V and 7 bases from J, the junction kept 1 base outside the gene matches. The CDR3 is 13 residues long. In germline, CDR1 is LGHDT, CDR2 YNNKEL (reference sequence). The CDR3 bases are TGTGCCAGCAGCCAGGGGACAGGGAACATTCAGTACTTC. Amino acids: CASSQGTGNIQYF.

The rearrangement joins TRBV5-1 to TRBJ2-5; TRBD1 matches at 7 bases. The CDR3 runs 14 residues. The V and J ends lost 7 bases and 3 bases, in that order; junction bases with no gene match: 9. Germline loops: CDR1 SGHRS, CDR2 YFSETQ. CDR3: CASGTGTAKETQYF. The CDR3 DNA reads TGCGCCAGCGGAACCGGGACAGCTAAAGAGACCCAGTACTTC.

This chain joins TRBV4-1 and TRBJ2-1, with 9 bases fitting TRBD2. V dropped 5 bases and J dropped 8; count of bases not matched to a gene: 13. The germline V gene has CDR1 MGHRA and CDR2 YSYEKL. The CDR3 runs 16 residues. CDR3 coding DNA: TGCGCCAGCAGCTCAAAAGGCGGGAGGGCCGGTGATGAGCAGTTCTTC. This encodes CASSSKGGRAGDEQFF.

The V and J genes are TRBV7-9 and TRBJ1-2; D gene ambiguous. Germline-derived CDR1 and CDR2 are SEHNR and FQNEAQ (reference sequence). Deletions cut 8 bases from V and 0 bases from J, with 13 bases between. This CDR3 is built from 14 residues. The CDR3 DNA reads TGTGCCAGCTCCCCCGGAGGGACTAACTATGGCTACACCTTC. Amino acids: CASSPGGTNYGYTF.

This clone was observed a single time. The chain is built from TRBV28 and TRBJ2-7, with D possibly being TRBD2 (5 bases). V lost 5 bases to trimming and J lost 2 bases, with 16 bases between them. Germline values: CDR1 MDHEN, CDR2 SYDVKM. The CDR3 is 15 residues long. The CDR3 spells CASSKTGSRAYEQYF. The CDR3 DNA is TGTGCCAGCAGTAAAACGGGATCAAGGGCCTACGAGCAGTACTTC.

The gene calls are TRBV2 and TRBJ2-7; 7 positions agree with TRBD1. The CDR3 loop spans 16 amino acids. V was pared by 2 bases and J by 2 bases, with 9 bases of the junction left unmatched. CDR1 and CDR2 (germline): SNHLY, FYNNEI. This CDR3 is CASSETVRTGPYEQYF. For the CDR3, the DNA is TGTGCCAGCAGTGAAACAGTTAGGACAGGTCCCTACGAGCAGTACTTC. Filled out from reference TRBV2 and TRBJ2-7, the complete variable domain reads EPEVTQTPSHQVTQMGQEVILRCVPISNHLYFYWYRQILGQKVEFLVSFYNNEISEKSEIFDDQFSVERPDGSNFTLKIRSTKLEDSAMYFCASSETVRTGPYEQYFGPGTRLTVT.

V gene TRBV6-5 combines with J gene TRBJ2-3, with TRBD2 as a possible D gene (7 bases). CDR1 is MNHEY, CDR2 SVGAGI, per germline. V dropped 6 bases and J dropped 5 bases, with 12 bases sitting between them. The CDR3 runs 13 residues. The CDR3 bases are TGTGCCAGCAGGGAGGGGGGGGGAGATACGCAGTATTTT. This encodes CASREGGGDTQYF.

This clone was seen once. The V and J genes are TRBV27 and TRBJ2-2, with D perhaps matching TRBD1 (6 bases). Germline-derived CDR1 and CDR2 are MNHEY and SMNVEV (reference sequence). The CDR3 covers 15 residues. V lost 2 bases and J lost 4, with 11 bases in between. The CDR3: CASSLSTGTTGELFF. For the CDR3, the DNA is TGTGCCAGCAGTTTAAGTACAGGGACCACCGGGGAGCTGTTTTTT.

About this clone itself: The same CDR3 can be traced to other DNA sequences in this sample. The chain uses TRBV19 and TRBJ1-4; possibly TRBD1 for D (6 bases). Germline V gene sequence: CDR1 LNHDA, CDR2 SQIVND (reference sequence). The germline V and J ends were trimmed by 5 bases and 5 bases, with 15 bases remaining between them. CDR3 length: 15 amino acids. CDR3 DNA: TGTGCCAGTAGTCCATTGGACAGAGGGAATGAAAAACTGTTTTTT. Translation: CASSPLDRGNEKLFF.

This chain joins TRBV12-5 and TRBJ2-2; 13 nucleotides agree with TRBD2. The germline gives CDR1 LGHNT, CDR2 FRNRAP. V lost 3 bases to trimming and J lost 8 bases; unmatched junction nucleotides: 6. This CDR3 is 16 amino acids long. CDR3 amino acids: CASGLGLAGVSGELFF. The CDR3 DNA reads TGTGCTAGTGGTTTAGGACTAGCGGGAGTCTCTGGGGAGCTGTTTTTT. Supplemented by reference TRBV12-5 and TRBJ2-2, the full variable domain reads DARVTQTPRHKVTEMGQEVTMRCQPILGHNTVFWYRQTMMQGLELLAYFRNRAPLDDSGMPKDRFSAEMPDATLATLKIQPSEPRDSAVYFCASGLGLAGVSGELFFGEGSRLTVL.

The chain joins TRBV7-8 to TRBJ1-3, with D unresolved. The V and J ends lost 5 bases and 1 base respectively, with 9 bases between them. CDR1 and CDR2 (germline): SGHVS, FQNEAQ. The CDR3 length is 14 residues. This CDR3 is CASSPVNSGNTIYF. The DNA for the CDR3 is TGTGCCAGCAGCCCGGTGAATTCTGGAAACACCATATATTTT.

The J gene is TRBJ1-1, the V gene TRBV15; D is undetermined. The V gene's germline CDR1 is LNHNV and CDR2 YYDKDF (reference sequence). V shed 1 base and J shed 7 bases, with 7 bases lying between them. This CDR3 contains 12 residues. The CDR3 bases are TGTGCCACCAGCAGAGCGGGTGGTGAAGCTTTCTTT. It yields the protein CATSRAGGEAFF.

The rearrangement uses TRBV6-5 and TRBJ2-3, with TRBD2 matching over 11 bases. The V and J ends lost 6 bases and 6 bases, in that order; junction bases with no gene match: 8. The CDR3 has 15 amino acids. In germline, CDR1 is MNHEY, CDR2 SVGAGI. This CDR3 is CASRGERLAGDTQYF. The CDR3 DNA reads as TGTGCCAGCAGGGGGGAGAGACTAGCGGGGGATACGCAGTATTTT.

The rearrangement uses TRBV2 and TRBJ1-1; 9 nucleotides match TRBD1. The CDR3 extends over 15 amino acids. Germline CDR1 reads SNHLY; CDR2 reads FYNNEI. V dropped 5 bases and J dropped 4; count of bases not matched to a gene: 8. The CDR3 nucleotides read TGTGCCAGCAGTTTATCGACAGGGGGGACCACTGAAGCTTTCTTT. Its protein is CASSLSTGGTTEAFF.

This chain joins TRBV19 and TRBJ2-3; D remains unclear. Trimming removed 3 bases from V and 0 bases from J, with 10 bases in between. The CDR3 is 15 amino acids. Germline loops: CDR1 LNHDA, CDR2 SQIVND (reference sequence). CDR3 in amino acids: CASSIFTTSTDTQYF. In DNA form, the CDR3 reads TGTGCCAGTAGTATTTTTACTACTAGCACAGATACGCAGTATTTT.

This chain links TRBV6-2 or TRBV6-3 with TRBJ2-5; 7 bases map to TRBD2. Germline V gives CDR1 MNHEY, CDR2 SVGEGT. J gave up 2 bases and V 5 bases, and 11 bases lay outside the gene matches. The CDR3 covers 16 residues. CDR3 in DNA: TGTGCCAGCAGTGTTCCTTCTGGCGGGGGACAAGAGACCCAGTACTTC. Encoded protein: CASSVPSGGGQETQYF.

The gene calls are TRBV5-1 and TRBJ1-6; D is undetermined. The CDR3 length is 15 residues. Trimming removed 4 bases from V and 2 bases from J, with 10 bases in between. Germline V CDR1 and CDR2: SGHRS, YFSETQ. The CDR3 DNA reads TGCGCCAGCAGCGTGGATCGGGCCTATAATTCACCCCTCCACTTT. This encodes CASSVDRAYNSPLHF.

The V and J genes are TRBV27 and TRBJ1-1; TRBD1 matches at 9 bases. This CDR3 comprises 15 residues. The ends lost 3 bases at V and 5 bases at J; junction bases unmatched: 7. Germline values: CDR1 MNHEY, CDR2 SMNVEV (reference sequence). CDR3 nucleotides: TGTGCCAGCAGTTTCCTGGACAGGGGCCGGACTGAAGCTTTCTTT. Its protein is CASSFLDRGRTEAFF.

The genes are TRBV6-2 or TRBV6-3 and TRBJ2-7; 7 nucleotides match TRBD1. V shed 6 bases and J 2 bases; nucleotides not matched to a gene: 10. This CDR3 is 15 amino acids long. Germline CDR1 and CDR2: MNHEY and SVGEGT. CDR3 nucleotides: TGTGCCAGCAGCCCCGACAGGGCGACTCCCTACGAGCAGTACTTC. It yields the protein CASSPDRATPYEQYF.

This rearrangement joins TRBV4-3 to TRBJ2-2, with D tentatively TRBD1 (6 bases). This CDR3 region has 15 residues. V lost 6 bases and J lost 0, with 11 bases in between. Germline values: CDR1 LGHNA, CDR2 YSLEER. The CDR3 protein is CASSLRGSNTGELFF. The CDR3 DNA is TGCGCCAGCAGTTTAAGGGGGTCGAACACCGGGGAGCTGTTTTTT.

A remark on this clone: The sample contains more than one DNA sequence encoding this CDR3. The chain combines TRBV9 with TRBJ2-1; D gene unclear. The CDR3 sequence is 14 residues long. The V and J ends lost 0 bases and 0 bases respectively, with 4 bases between them. The germline CDR1 and CDR2 sequences are SGDLS and YYNGEE. The CDR3 sequence: CASSVDSSYNEQFF. The CDR3 DNA follows: TGTGCCAGCAGCGTAGATAGCTCCTACAATGAGCAGTTCTTC.

The sample holds one count of this clone. V is TRBV3-1 (or the pseudogene TRBV3-2) and J is TRBJ1-2; 7 nucleotides line up with TRBD1. With V trimmed by 4 bases and J by 4 bases, 6 bases remained unmatched. This CDR3 has 14 amino acids. The germline CDR1 and CDR2 sequences are LGHDT and YNNKEL (reference sequence). CDR3 DNA: TGTGCCAGCAGCCCTCAAGGGGGCAGCTATGGCTACACCTTC. Protein product: CASSPQGGSYGYTF.

This clone has more than one count but fewer than ten. The V gene is TRBV3-1 (or the pseudogene TRBV3-2), the J gene TRBJ1-4; D is undetermined. The length of the CDR3 is 14 residues. Germline values: CDR1 LGHDT, CDR2 YNNKEL (reference sequence). The V gene lost 2 bases and the J gene lost 4 bases, with 8 bases spanning the gap. The CDR3 nucleotides are TGTGCCAGCAGCCAATTCAGGTTTAATGAAAAACTGTTTTTT. Its protein is CASSQFRFNEKLFF.

The table lists this clone with a few counts. Other DNA sequences in the sample encode the same CDR3. The chain carries TRBV5-1 and TRBJ1-1; D is ambiguous. Germline CDR1 and CDR2: SGHRS and YFSETQ. The V end lost 0 bases, the J end lost 0 bases, and 6 bases lay between the germline ends. The CDR3 spans 14 residues. The DNA of the CDR3 is TGCGCCAGCAGCTTGGCGGGGATGAACACTGAAGCTTTCTTT. It specifies CASSLAGMNTEAFF. Based on the CDR3 plus reference TRBV5-1 and TRBJ1-1, the full variable domain is KAGVTQTPRYLIKTRGQQVTLSCSPISGHRSVSWYQQTPGQGLQFLFEYFSETQRNKGNFPGRFSGRQFSNSRSEMNVSTLELGDSALYLCASSLAGMNTEAFFGQGTRLTVV.

The V and J genes are TRBV27 and TRBJ2-4, with D hard to call. Germline CDR1 reads MNHEY; CDR2 reads SMNVEV (reference sequence). The V and J ends lost 5 bases and 0 bases respectively, with 11 bases between them. This CDR3 is built from 15 residues. DNA for the CDR3: TGTGCCAGCAGTCCCGAGCCGGGAGCCAAAAACATTCAGTACTTC. Translated: CASSPEPGAKNIQYF.

This chain connects TRBV9 to TRBJ2-1, with a tentative D call TRBD2 (6 bases). The CDR3 totals 15 residues. From germline, CDR1 is SGDLS and CDR2 YYNGEE. V was clipped by 0 bases and J by 5 bases, with 12 bases between them. CDR3 in amino acids: CASSVVGRSHNEQFF. The DNA for the CDR3 is TGTGCCAGCAGCGTAGTTGGGAGGAGCCACAATGAGCAGTTCTTC. Full variable domain (rest looked up from reference TRBV9 and TRBJ2-1): DSGVTQTPKHLITATGQRVTLRCSPRSGDLSVYWYQQSLDQGLQFLIQYYNGEERAKGNILERFSAQQFPDLHSELNLSSLELGDSALYFCASSVVGRSHNEQFFGPGTRLTVL.

The chain combines TRBV9 with TRBJ2-2; 8 nucleotides line up with TRBD1. Trimming removed 5 bases from V and 3 bases from J; junction bases left unmatched: 6. Germline values: CDR1 SGDLS, CDR2 YYNGEE. This CDR3 comprises 15 residues. DNA for the CDR3: TGTGCCAGCAGTGCGGACAGGGCCTACACCGGGGAGCTGTTTTTT. It translates to CASSADRAYTGELFF.

The chain joins TRBV4-3 to TRBJ1-1; D is unclear. The CDR3 contains 15 residues. Germline V gene data show CDR1 as LGHNA and CDR2 as YSLEER. V lost 0 bases to trimming and J lost 1 base, with 9 bases between them. The CDR3 region has the DNA TGCGCCAGCAGCCAAGATGGGCTTAAGAACACTGAAGCTTTCTTT. Amino acids: CASSQDGLKNTEAFF.